The subject of this entry is one T cell receptor beta chain. Its antigen is not known. This sample is part of a study of cytomegalovirus exposure and HLA in healthy donors. General study points: Apart from CMV serostatus, no immune exposure information was available.

PCR was performed using 60 Vbeta and 13 Jbeta primers. Assay: immunoSEQ multiplex PCR; the TCRdb copy retains only in-frame clones and omits some. Among around 100,000 clones listed, 84% were seen once. This receptor was obtained from a woman aged 18-30 years in good health and CMV-seropositive. Sequencing input: PBMCs.

The CDR3 DNA sequence: TGCAGCGTCCAGGGGGGTGAAGTAACTAACTATGGCTACACCTTC. It encodes CSVQGGEVTNYGYTF. The chain recombines TRBV29-1 with TRBJ1-2; 7 positions match TRBD1. The CDR3 contains 15 residues. J gave up 0 bases and V 6 bases, and 10 bases lay outside the gene matches. Germline CDR1 is SQVTM and CDR2 is ANQGSEA.